This TCR beta chain came from a study of identical twins. Study findings and constraints: Models underestimated TCR alpha sharing (out-of-frame) in monozygotic twins. For cord blood, abundant beta clonotypes had fewer insertions, unlike memory repertoires, which showed none. Out-of-frame alpha sequences common to twins were enriched for low generation probability.

The CDR3 loop spans 14 amino acids. Trimming pared 3 bases from V and 4 bases from J, leaving 12 bases between. Germline values: CDR1 ENHRY, CDR2 SYGVKD. One entry per CDR3 protein, called by TCRdb with MiXCR from the 5' RACE reads. The data hold around 1.7 million distinct CDR3 sequences, with 25% to 35% observed a single time. On this clonotype: As yet, its antigen is unknown.

The sequence derives from a newborn girl in good health. Input material: cord blood. This chain connects TRBV10-3 to TRBJ1-1, with no clear D. The CDR3 DNA is TGTGCCATCAGTGATGCACAGCCCCCCACTGAAGCTTTCTTT. Its protein product is CAISDAQPPTEAFF.